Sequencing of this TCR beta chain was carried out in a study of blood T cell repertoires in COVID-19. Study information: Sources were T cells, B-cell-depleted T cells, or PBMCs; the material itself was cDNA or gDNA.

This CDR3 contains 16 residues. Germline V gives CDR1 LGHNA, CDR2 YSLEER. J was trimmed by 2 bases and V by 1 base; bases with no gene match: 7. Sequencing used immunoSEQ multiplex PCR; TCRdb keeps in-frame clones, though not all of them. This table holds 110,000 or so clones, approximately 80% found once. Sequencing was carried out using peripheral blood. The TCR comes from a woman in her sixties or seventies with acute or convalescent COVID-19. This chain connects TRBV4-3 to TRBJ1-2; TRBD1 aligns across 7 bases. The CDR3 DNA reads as TGCGCCAGCAGCCAAGTAGGGGGCGGTAGGAACTATGGCTACACCTTC. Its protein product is CASSQVGGGRNYGYTF.